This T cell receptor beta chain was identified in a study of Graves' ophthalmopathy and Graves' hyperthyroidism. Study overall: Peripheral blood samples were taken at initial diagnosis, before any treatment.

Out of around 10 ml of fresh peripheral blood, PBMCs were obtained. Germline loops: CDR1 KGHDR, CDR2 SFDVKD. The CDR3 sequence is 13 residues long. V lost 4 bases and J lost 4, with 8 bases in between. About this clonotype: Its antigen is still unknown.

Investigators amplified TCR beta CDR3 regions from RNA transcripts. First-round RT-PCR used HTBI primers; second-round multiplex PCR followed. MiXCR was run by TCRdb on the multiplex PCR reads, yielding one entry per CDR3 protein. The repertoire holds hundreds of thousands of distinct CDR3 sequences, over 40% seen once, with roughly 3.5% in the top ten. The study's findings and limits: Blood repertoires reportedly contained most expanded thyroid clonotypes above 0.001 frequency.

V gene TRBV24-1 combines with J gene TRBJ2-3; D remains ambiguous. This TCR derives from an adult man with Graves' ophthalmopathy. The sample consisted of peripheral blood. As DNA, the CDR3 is TGTGCCACCAGTGAAGGAGTATCAGATACGCAGTATTTT. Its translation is CATSEGVSDTQYF.